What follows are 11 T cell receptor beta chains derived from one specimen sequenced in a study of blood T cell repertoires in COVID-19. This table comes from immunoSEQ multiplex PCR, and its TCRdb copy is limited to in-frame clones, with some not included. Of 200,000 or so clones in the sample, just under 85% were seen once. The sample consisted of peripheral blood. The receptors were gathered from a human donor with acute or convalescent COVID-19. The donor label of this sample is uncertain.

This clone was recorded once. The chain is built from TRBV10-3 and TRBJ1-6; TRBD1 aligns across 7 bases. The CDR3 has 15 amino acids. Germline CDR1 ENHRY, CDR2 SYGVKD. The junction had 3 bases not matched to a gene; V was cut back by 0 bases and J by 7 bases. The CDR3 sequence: CAISESTGTNSPLHF. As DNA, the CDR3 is TGTGCCATCAGTGAGTCGACAGGGACAAATTCACCCCTCCACTTT.

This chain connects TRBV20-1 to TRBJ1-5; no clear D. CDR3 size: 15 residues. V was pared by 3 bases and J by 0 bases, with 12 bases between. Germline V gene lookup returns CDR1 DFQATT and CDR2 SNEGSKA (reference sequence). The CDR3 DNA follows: TGCAGTGCTAGTGACGAAATCTATAGCAATCAGCCCCAGCATTTT. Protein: CSASDEIYSNQPQHF.

The DNA for the CDR3 is TGTGCCAGCAGCTCGGACAGGGGAGTGAAGACCCAGTACTTC. Residues: CASSSDRGVKTQYF. The rearrangement uses TRBV7-2 and TRBJ2-5, with TRBD1 matching 9 bases. Germline V gene data show CDR1 as SGHTA and CDR2 as FQGNSA. CDR3 size: 14 residues. With 4 bases clipped from V and 6 bases from J, the junction kept 6 bases outside the gene matches.

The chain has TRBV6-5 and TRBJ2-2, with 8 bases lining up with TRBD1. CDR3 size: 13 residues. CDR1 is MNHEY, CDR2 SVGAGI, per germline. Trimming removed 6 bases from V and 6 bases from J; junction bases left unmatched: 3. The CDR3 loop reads CASRTGGSGELFF. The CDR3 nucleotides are TGTGCCAGCAGAACAGGGGGGTCCGGGGAGCTGTTTTTT.

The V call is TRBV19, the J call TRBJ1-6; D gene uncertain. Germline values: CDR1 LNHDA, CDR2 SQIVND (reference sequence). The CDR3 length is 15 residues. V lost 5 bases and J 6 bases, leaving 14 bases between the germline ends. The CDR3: CASSPGRSINSPLHF. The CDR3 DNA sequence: TGTGCCAGTAGTCCCGGGAGAAGTATTAATTCACCCCTCCACTTT.

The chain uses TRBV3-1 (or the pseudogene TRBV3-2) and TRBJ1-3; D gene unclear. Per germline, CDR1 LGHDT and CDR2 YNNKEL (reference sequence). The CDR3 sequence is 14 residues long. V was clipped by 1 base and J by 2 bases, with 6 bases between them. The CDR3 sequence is CASSQGSTGNTIYF. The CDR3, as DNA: TGTGCCAGCAGCCAAGGTTCCACTGGAAACACCATATATTTT.

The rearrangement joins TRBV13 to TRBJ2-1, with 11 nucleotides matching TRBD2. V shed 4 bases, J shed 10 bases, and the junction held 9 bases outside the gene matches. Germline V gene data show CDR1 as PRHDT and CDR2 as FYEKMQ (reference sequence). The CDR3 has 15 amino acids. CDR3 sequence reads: CASSSASGRREEQFF. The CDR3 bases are TGTGCCAGCAGCTCCGCTAGCGGGAGGCGGGAGGAGCAGTTCTTC.

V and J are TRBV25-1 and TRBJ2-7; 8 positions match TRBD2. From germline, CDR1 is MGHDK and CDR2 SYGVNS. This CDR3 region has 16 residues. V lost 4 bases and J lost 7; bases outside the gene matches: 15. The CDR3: CASSARPGLGTREQYF. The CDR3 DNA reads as TGTGCCAGCAGTGCCCGACCGGGACTAGGCACTAGAGAGCAGTACTTC.

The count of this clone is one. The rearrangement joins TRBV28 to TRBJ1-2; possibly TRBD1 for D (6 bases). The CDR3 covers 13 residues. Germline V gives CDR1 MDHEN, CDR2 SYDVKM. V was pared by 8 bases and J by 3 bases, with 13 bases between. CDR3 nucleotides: TGTGCCAGCTATCCAACAGGGTACTATGGCTACACCTTC. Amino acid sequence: CASYPTGYYGYTF.

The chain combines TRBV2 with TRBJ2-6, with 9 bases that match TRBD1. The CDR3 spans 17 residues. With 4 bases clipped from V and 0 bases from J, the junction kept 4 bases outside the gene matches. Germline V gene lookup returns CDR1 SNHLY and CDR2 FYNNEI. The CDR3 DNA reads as TGTGCCAGCAGTGGGAGGACAGGGGCCTCTGGGGCCAACGTCCTGACTTTC. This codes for CASSGRTGASGANVLTF.

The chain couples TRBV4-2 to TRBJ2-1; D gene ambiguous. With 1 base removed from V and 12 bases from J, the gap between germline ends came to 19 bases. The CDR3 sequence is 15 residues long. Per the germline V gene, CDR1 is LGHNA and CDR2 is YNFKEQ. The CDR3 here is CASSQAESQFDGQFF. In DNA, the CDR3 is TGTGCCAGCAGCCAAGCAGAATCCCAATTCGATGGGCAGTTCTTC.